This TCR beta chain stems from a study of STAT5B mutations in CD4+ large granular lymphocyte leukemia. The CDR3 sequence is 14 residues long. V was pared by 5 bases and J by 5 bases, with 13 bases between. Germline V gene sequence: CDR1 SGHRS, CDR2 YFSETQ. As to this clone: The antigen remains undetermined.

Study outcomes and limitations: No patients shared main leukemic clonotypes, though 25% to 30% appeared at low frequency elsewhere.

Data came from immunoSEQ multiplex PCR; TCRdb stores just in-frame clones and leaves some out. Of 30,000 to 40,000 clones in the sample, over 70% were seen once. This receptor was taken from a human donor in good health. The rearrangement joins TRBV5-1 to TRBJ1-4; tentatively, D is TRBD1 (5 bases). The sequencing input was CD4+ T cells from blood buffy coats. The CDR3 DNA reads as TGCGCCAGCAGGGCGGGACGGCTAAATGAAAAACTGTTTTTT. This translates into CASRAGRLNEKLFF.